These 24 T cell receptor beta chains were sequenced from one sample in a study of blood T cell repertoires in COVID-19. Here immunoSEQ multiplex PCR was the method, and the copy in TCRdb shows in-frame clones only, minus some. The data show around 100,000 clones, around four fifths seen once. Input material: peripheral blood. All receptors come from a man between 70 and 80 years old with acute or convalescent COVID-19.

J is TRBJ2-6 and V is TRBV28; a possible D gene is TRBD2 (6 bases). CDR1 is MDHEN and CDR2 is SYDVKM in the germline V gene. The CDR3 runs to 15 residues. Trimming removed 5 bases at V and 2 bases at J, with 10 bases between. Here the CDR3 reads CASSAPGAGANVLTF. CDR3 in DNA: TGTGCCAGCAGTGCCCCGGGAGCTGGGGCCAACGTCCTGACTTTC. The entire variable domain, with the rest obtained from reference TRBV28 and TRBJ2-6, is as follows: DVKVTQSSRYLVKRTGEKVFLECVQDMDHENMFWYRQDPGLGLRLIYFSYDVKMKEKGDIPEGYSVSREKKERFSLILESASTNQTSMYLCASSAPGAGANVLTFGAGSRLTVL.

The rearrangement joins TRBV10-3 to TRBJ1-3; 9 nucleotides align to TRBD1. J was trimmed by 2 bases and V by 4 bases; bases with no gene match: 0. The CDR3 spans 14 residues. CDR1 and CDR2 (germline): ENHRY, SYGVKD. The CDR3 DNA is TGTGCCATCAGTGGACAGGGGGCTGGAAACACCATATATTTT. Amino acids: CAISGQGAGNTIYF.

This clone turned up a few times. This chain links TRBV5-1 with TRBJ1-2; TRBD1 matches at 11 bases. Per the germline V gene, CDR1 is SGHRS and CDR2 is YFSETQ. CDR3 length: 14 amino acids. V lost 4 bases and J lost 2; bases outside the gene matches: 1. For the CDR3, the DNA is TGCGCCAGCAGCCGGGACAGGGGGAACTATGGCTACACCTTC. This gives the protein CASSRDRGNYGYTF.

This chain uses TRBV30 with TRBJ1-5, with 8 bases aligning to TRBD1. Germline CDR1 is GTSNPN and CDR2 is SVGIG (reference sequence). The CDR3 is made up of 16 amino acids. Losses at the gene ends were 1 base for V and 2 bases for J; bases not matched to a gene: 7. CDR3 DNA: TGTGCCTGGAGTGCCCGACAGGGGATGCGCAATCAGCCCCAGCATTTT. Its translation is CAWSARQGMRNQPQHF.

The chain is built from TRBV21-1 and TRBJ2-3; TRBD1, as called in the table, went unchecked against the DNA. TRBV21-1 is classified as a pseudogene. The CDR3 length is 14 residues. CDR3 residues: CASIRTGNTDTQYF. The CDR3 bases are TGTGCCAGCATACGGACAGGAAACACAGATACGCAGTATTTT.

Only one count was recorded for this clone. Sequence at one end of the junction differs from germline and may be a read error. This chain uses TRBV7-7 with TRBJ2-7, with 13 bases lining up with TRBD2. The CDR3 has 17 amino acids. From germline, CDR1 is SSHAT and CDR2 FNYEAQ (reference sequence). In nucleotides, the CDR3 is TGTGCTAGCAGCCCCGGGACTAGCGGGGTCAATACCTACGAGCAGTACTTC. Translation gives CASSPGTSGVNTYEQYF.

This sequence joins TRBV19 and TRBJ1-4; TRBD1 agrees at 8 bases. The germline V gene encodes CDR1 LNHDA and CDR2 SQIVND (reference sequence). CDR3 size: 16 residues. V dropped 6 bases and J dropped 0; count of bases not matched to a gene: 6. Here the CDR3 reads CASRPRGLATNEKLFF. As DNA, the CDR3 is TGTGCCAGTAGGCCCAGGGGGCTCGCAACTAATGAAAAACTGTTTTTT.

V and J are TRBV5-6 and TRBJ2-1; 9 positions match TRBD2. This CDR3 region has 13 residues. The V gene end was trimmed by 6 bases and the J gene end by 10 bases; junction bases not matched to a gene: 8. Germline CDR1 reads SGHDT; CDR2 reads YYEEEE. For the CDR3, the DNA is TGTGCCAGCACCCCGGGACTAGCTTTGGAGCAGTTCTTC. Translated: CASTPGLALEQFF.

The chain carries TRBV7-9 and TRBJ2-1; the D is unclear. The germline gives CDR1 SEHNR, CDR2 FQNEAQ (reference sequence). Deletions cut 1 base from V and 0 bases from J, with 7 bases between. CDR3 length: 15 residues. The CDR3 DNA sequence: TGTGCCAGCAGCTTAGTTCTGAGCTCCTACAATGAGCAGTTCTTC. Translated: CASSLVLSSYNEQFF.

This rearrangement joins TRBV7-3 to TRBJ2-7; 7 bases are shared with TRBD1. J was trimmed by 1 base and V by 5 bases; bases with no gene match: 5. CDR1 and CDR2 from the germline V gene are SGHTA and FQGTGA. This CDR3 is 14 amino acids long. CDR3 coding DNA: TGTGCCAGCAGCCCCGGGGACAGATCCTACGAGCAGTACTTC. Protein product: CASSPGDRSYEQYF.

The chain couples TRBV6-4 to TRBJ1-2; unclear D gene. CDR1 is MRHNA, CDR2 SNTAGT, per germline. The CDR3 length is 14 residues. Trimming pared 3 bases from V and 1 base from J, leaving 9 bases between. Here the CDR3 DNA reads TGTGCCAGCAGTGATGCCGGGTTTAACTATGGCTACACCTTC. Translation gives CASSDAGFNYGYTF.

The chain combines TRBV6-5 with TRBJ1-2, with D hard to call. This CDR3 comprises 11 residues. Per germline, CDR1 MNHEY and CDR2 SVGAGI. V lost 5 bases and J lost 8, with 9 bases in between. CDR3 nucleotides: TGTGCCAGCAGTACCGCGAGCGGCTACACCTTC. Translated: CASSTASGYTF.

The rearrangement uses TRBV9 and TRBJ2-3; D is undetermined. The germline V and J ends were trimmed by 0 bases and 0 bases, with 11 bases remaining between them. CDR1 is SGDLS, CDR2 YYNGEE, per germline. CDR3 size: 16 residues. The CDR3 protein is CASSVAGDWSTDTQYF. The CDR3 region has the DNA TGTGCCAGCAGCGTAGCTGGAGACTGGAGCACAGATACGCAGTATTTT.

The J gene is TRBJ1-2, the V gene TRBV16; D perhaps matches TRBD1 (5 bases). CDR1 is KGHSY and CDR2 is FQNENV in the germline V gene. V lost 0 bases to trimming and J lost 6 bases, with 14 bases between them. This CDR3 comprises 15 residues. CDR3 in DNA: TGTGCCAGCAGCCAATCTCGGATGGCAGGGAATGGCTACACCTTC. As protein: CASSQSRMAGNGYTF.

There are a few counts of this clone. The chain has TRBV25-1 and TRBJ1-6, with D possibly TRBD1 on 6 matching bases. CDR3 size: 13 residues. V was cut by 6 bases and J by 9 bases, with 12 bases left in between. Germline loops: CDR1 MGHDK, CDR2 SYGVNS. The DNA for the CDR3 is TGTGCCAGCAGCGAAGGGACAACTTCACCCCTCCACTTT. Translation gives CASSEGTTSPLHF.

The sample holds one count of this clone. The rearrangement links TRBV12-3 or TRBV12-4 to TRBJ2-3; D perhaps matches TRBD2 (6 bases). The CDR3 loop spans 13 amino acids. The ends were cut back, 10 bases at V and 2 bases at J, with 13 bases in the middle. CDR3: CATAGQATDTQYF. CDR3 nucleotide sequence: TGTGCCACCGCGGGGCAGGCCACAGATACGCAGTATTTT.

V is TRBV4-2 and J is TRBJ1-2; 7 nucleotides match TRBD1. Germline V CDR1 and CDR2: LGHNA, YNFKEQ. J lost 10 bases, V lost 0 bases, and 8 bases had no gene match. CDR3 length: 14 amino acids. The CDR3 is CASSQDRGQNDYTF. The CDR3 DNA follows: TGTGCCAGCAGCCAAGATCGGGGACAGAACGACTACACCTTC.

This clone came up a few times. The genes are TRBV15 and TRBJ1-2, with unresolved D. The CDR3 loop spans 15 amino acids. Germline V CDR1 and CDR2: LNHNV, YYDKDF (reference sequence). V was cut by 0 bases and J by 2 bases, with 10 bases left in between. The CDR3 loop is CATSRDTTQNYGYTF. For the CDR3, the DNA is TGTGCCACCAGCAGAGATACTACCCAAAACTATGGCTACACCTTC. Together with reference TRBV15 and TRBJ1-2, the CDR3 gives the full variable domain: DAMVIQNPRYQVTQFGKPVTLSCSQTLNHNVMYWYQQKSSQAPKLLFHYYDKDFNNEADTPDNFQSRRPNTSFCFLDIRSPGLGDTAMYLCATSRDTTQNYGYTFGSGTRLTVV.

CDR3 sequence: CASSLDGRDRETQYF. The DNA for the CDR3 is TGTGCCAGCAGCTTAGATGGTCGGGACAGGGAGACCCAGTACTTC. The chain is built from TRBV11-2 and TRBJ2-5, with 8 bases aligning to TRBD1. V shed 0 bases and J 5 bases; nucleotides not matched to a gene: 5. There are 15 residues in the CDR3. Germline V lookup: CDR1 SGHAT, CDR2 FQNNGV.

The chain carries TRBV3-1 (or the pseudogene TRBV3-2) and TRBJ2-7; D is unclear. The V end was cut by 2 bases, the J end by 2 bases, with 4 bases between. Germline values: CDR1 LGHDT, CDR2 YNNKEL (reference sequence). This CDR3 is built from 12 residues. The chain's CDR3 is CASSQTAYEQYF. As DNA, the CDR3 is TGTGCCAGCAGCCAAACTGCCTACGAGCAGTACTTC.

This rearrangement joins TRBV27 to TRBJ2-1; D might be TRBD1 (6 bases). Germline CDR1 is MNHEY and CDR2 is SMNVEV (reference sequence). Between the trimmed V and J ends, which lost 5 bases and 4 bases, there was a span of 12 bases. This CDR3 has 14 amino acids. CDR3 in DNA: TGTGCCAGCAGTCCAGGGGACCGATACAATGAGCAGTTCTTC. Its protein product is CASSPGDRYNEQFF.

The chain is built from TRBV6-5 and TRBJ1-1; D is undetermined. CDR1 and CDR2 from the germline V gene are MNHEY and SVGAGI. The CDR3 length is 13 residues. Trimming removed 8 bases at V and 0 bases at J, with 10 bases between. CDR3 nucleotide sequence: TGTGCCAGCTTACTTCACCTGAACACTGAAGCTTTCTTT. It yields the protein CASLLHLNTEAFF.

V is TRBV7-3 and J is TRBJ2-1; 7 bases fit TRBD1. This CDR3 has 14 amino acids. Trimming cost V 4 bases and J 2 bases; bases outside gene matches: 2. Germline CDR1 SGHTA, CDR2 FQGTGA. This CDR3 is CASSWDRTYNEQFF. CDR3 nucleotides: TGTGCCAGCAGCTGGGACAGAACCTACAATGAGCAGTTCTTC.

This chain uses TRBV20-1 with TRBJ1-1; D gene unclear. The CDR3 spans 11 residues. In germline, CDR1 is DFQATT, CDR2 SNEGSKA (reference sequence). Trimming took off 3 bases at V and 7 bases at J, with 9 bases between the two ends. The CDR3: CSASWLNEAFF. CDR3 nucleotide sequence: TGCAGTGCTAGTTGGCTTAATGAAGCTTTCTTT.